This T cell receptor (beta chain) was documented in a study of Graves' ophthalmopathy and Graves' hyperthyroidism listed by TCRdb under 2018. Describing the broader study: Stable hyperthyroidism was defined as no progression to ophthalmopathy within 18 months of follow-up. The study used signatures of the TCR beta repertoire to tell Graves' ophthalmopathy apart from Graves' hyperthyroidism and to predict which patients would progress to ophthalmopathy. In total, around 140 blood samples were TCR-sequenced: fewer than 50 ophthalmopathy, under 85 hyperthyroidism and 17 hyperthyroidism-to-ophthalmopathy patients. To explore V-J signatures that separate ophthalmopathy from hyperthyroidism, a discovery set of 95 to 100 patients was enrolled, consisting of about 45 with ophthalmopathy and approximately 60 with stable hyperthyroidism. An independent validation cohort comprised roughly 20 hyperthyroidism patients and roughly 15 patients who later progressed from hyperthyroidism to ophthalmopathy. In six hyperthyroidism patients, T-cell repertoires of thyroid tissue and blood were compared. Following sampling, methimazole starting at 30 mg daily was administered to hyperthyroidism patients, and high-dose intravenous methylprednisolone was administered to ophthalmopathy patients.

The hyperthyroidism patients were 18 to 65 years old and newly diagnosed, with a disease duration of less than 2 months. Patients with other autoimmune diseases, uncontrolled infections, pregnancy or lactation were excluded. Diagnosis relied on clinical symptoms, serum thyroxine, TRAb, thyroid ultrasound and orbital computed tomography. Total RNA was extracted with Trizol reagent and quality-checked on an Agilent 2100 Bioanalyzer. With respect to this clonotype: What this receptor recognizes is not known. Per-nucleotide qualities are absent, and no much larger clonotype sits a single base away.

For repertoire sequencing, the TCR beta CDR3 regions were amplified from RNA transcripts. The first round was an RT-PCR using HTBI primers with the Qiagen OneStep RT-PCR kit, and this first round was followed by a second-round multiplex PCR, then size selection and purification. Libraries were sequenced paired-end with 100 bp reads on an Illumina HiSeq2000. Concerning the study's data processing: SOAPnuke was used to process the reads, throwing out any read that had adapters, had uncalled bases, had a mean Phred below 15, or lacked an exact constant-primer or identifier match. COPE v1.2.5 was used to merge the high-quality paired reads. Clonotypes were defined as unique nucleotide sequences and were aligned to IMGT TRB V, D and J references using MiTCR v1.1. The analysis was limited to V-J combinations with a frequency above 0.0001, which together covered 99% to 99.2% of repertoires. For each V-J combination, a TCR clonal expansion and chaos score was defined as F50 clonal expansion divided by the chaos observed in the TCRdist matrix. Features were reduced by Welch's t-statistics and random forest to over 10 V-J combinations, which fed a naive Bayes classifier. The Morisita-Horn index was used to measure how similar the thyroid and blood repertoires were. TCRdb reprocessing: public reads trimmed at Q25 with fastp, clones called with MiXCR, in-frame beta chains kept. Rows are combined by CDR3 protein, so each entry shows the most common genes and DNA. For this entry, the V and J calls and clone size follow TCRdb and not the study's own pipeline. The sample contains over a million distinct CDR3 sequences, roughly 35% of them found a single time. Of the sample, 11% is held by the ten largest clones.

Trimming costs V 5 bases and J 11 bases, and their ends lie 18 bases apart. The germline V gene supplies CDR1 SQVTM and CDR2 ANQGSEA. From its cysteine to its phenylalanine, the CDR3 spans 12 amino acids. Kept here is only the CDR3 DNA, which spans 36 bases and is read in frame from base 1. Overall study results and their limits: In cross-validation, the 13-signature model distinguished ophthalmopathy from stable hyperthyroidism with about 87% sensitivity and around 81% specificity, and in the test set the corresponding values were roughly 78% and 74%. Sample size was not statistically predetermined, and group allocation was not concealed from the investigators. In validation, the model predicted ophthalmopathy progression with roughly 68% sensitivity and 72% to 80% specificity; roughly eleven predicted patients were CT-confirmed with GO in a median of about 6.2 months. Among expanded thyroid clonotypes with frequency above 0.001, most also showed up in blood, which suggests that blood repertoires may reflect the thyroid immune response.

The V gene is TRBV29-1 and the J gene is TRBJ1-1; TRBD1 might be the D gene, on 6 matching bases. Source material: peripheral blood or thyroid tissue (not recorded which). This TCR was recovered from an adult man with Graves' hyperthyroidism. The DNA sequence reads TGCAGCGTTATGCGGGACCAGGGGACTGCTTTCTTT. It codes for CSVMRDQGTAFF.